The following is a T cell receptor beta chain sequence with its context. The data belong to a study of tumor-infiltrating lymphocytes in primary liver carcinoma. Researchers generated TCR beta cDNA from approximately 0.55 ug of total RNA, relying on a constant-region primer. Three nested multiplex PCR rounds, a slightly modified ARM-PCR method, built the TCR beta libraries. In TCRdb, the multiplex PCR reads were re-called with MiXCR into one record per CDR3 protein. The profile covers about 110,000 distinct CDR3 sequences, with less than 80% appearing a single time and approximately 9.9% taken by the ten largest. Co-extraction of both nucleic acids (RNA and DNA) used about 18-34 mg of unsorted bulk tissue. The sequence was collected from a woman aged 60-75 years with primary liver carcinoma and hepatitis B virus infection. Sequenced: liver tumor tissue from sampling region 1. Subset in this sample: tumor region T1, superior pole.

CDR3 loop: CASSSLSYATSGANVLTF. The CDR3 DNA follows: TGTGCCAGCAGTTCCCTTTCCTACGCCACCTCTGGGGCCAACGTCCTGACTTTC. The V and J genes are TRBV28 and TRBJ2-6; D is ambiguous. The germline CDR1 and CDR2 sequences are MDHEN and SYDVKM. This CDR3 is built from 18 residues. The V end was cut by 4 bases, the J end by 0 bases, with 16 bases between. Combining the CDR3 with reference TRBV28 and TRBJ2-6 gives the whole variable domain DVKVTQSSRYLVKRTGEKVFLECVQDMDHENMFWYRQDPGLGLRLIYFSYDVKMKEKGDIPEGYSVSREKKERFSLILESASTNQTSMYLCASSSLSYATSGANVLTFGAGSRLTVL.